The 24 T cell receptor beta chains given below trace back to one sample, sequenced in a study of shared clonotypes between healthy human individuals. Repertoires were generated with immunoSEQ multiplex PCR, while TCRdb's copy carries only in-frame clones and drops some. The sample has fewer than 600,000 clones; roughly 78% are singletons. The sequencing sample was made of PBMCs. These receptors were obtained from a woman aged 40-49 years in good health. Some clones in this sample may be carry-over from other donors' samples.

This rearrangement joins TRBV7-3 to TRBJ1-5; no reliable D call. Trimming shortened V by 8 bases and J by 2 bases, and 13 bases separated the two germline ends. The CDR3 totals 14 residues. Germline V gene lookup returns CDR1 SGHTA and CDR2 FQGTGA. The CDR3 is CASRHYLGNQPQHF. CDR3 nucleotide sequence: TGTGCCAGCCGCCACTACTTAGGCAATCAGCCCCAGCATTTT.

The rearrangement uses TRBV29-1 and TRBJ1-1; TRBD1 is a possible D gene (6 bases). Germline CDR1 reads SQVTM; CDR2 reads ANQGSEA. The CDR3 covers 13 residues. Trimming removed 7 bases from V and 6 bases from J, with 18 bases in between. Here the CDR3 DNA reads TGCAGCGGGGCTCGGGGGCAGTATTCTGAAGCTTTCTTT. It translates to CSGARGQYSEAFF.

Comment on this clone: Other DNA sequences in the sample encode the same CDR3. The rearrangement links TRBV2 to TRBJ2-3; 9 positions agree with TRBD2. CDR1 and CDR2 (germline): SNHLY, FYNNEI. Germline trimming cut 6 bases from V and 0 bases from J; bases unmatched to any gene: 1. There are 14 residues in the CDR3. DNA for the CDR3: TGTGCCAGCAGGACTAGCGGAAGCACAGATACGCAGTATTTT. Translated, it gives CASRTSGSTDTQYF.

This rearrangement joins TRBV18 to TRBJ1-4, with D possibly being TRBD1 (6 bases). The ends were cut back, 4 bases at V and 4 bases at J, with 10 bases in the middle. The germline V gene has CDR1 KGHSH and CDR2 LQKENI. The length of the CDR3 is 14 residues. In nucleotides, the CDR3 is TGTGCCAGCTCACGGGACAATGGTAATGAAAAACTGTTTTTT. Its translation: CASSRDNGNEKLFF.

This rearrangement joins TRBV6-1 to TRBJ2-4; maybe TRBD1 (6 bases). V was pared by 2 bases and J by 7 bases, with 9 bases between. The V gene's germline CDR1 is MNHNS and CDR2 SASEGT. The CDR3 sequence is 13 residues long. Here the CDR3 reads CASSERQGNIQYF. In DNA, the CDR3 is TGTGCCAGCAGTGAAAGGCAGGGGAACATTCAGTACTTC.

The rearrangement uses TRBV10-3 and TRBJ1-4, with 10 nucleotides matching TRBD1. V lost 4 bases to trimming and J lost 7 bases; unmatched junction nucleotides: 3. This CDR3 has 14 amino acids. The germline V gene has CDR1 ENHRY and CDR2 SYGVKD. The DNA of the CDR3 is TGTGCCATCAGTGCCGGGACAGGGGTTGAAAAACTGTTTTTT. Encoded protein: CAISAGTGVEKLFF.

On this clone: The sample carries other DNA sequences with the same CDR3. The genes are TRBV28 and TRBJ1-3; TRBD1 aligns across 7 bases. This CDR3 contains 14 residues. Germline CDR1 reads MDHEN; CDR2 reads SYDVKM. After removal of 3 bases from V and 2 bases from J, the junction contained 1 base not matched to a gene. This chain's CDR3 is CASSFDRAGNTIYF. CDR3 in DNA: TGTGCCAGCAGTTTCGACAGGGCTGGAAACACCATATATTTT.

The table lists this clone with a few counts. This rearrangement joins TRBV2 to TRBJ2-7; no clear D gene. The CDR3 runs to 14 residues. V was cut by 6 bases and J by 0 bases, with 12 bases left in between. Looked up from germline, CDR1 is SNHLY and CDR2 is FYNNEI. This CDR3 is CASSPGDGSYEQYF. The CDR3, as DNA: TGTGCCAGCAGCCCTGGAGACGGCTCCTACGAGCAGTACTTC.

The chain's CDR3 is CASSSPIRGRGEQFF. The CDR3 nucleotides read TGCGCCAGCAGCTCCCCGATCAGGGGGCGCGGTGAGCAGTTCTTC. This sequence joins TRBV5-1 and TRBJ2-1; 8 bases fit TRBD1. CDR1 and CDR2 from the germline V gene are SGHRS and YFSETQ. Trimming at V came to 3 bases and at J to 9 bases, leaving 11 bases not matched to a gene. The CDR3 has 15 amino acids.

The chain couples TRBV9 to TRBJ2-3, with 7 bases fitting TRBD1. The CDR3 length is 15 residues. CDR1 is SGDLS, CDR2 YYNGEE, per germline. V gave up 3 bases and J gave up 2 bases; unmatched junction bases: 6. The CDR3: CASSARQGDTDTQYF. Here the CDR3 DNA reads TGTGCCAGCAGCGCACGACAGGGTGACACAGATACGCAGTATTTT.

This sequence joins TRBV9 and TRBJ2-7; D may be TRBD1 (5 bases). This CDR3 has 15 residues. Trimming removed 3 bases at V and 5 bases at J, with 18 bases between. The germline V gene has CDR1 SGDLS and CDR2 YYNGEE. CDR3 nucleotide sequence: TGTGCCAGCAGCGCCGAAGACAGTTTTGCTCACGAGCAGTACTTC. Translating it yields CASSAEDSFAHEQYF.

This chain joins TRBV30 and TRBJ2-6, with 7 bases that match TRBD1. Unmatched junction bases numbered 6, after V lost 2 bases and J lost 2 bases. Germline V CDR1 and CDR2: GTSNPN, SVGIG (reference sequence). The CDR3 length is 16 residues. This CDR3 reads CAWSSKGAAGANVLTF. CDR3 nucleotides: TGTGCCTGGAGTTCCAAGGGGGCGGCTGGGGCCAACGTCCTGACTTTC.

This chain links TRBV2 with TRBJ2-7; possible D gene TRBD1, 5 bases. The CDR3 is 16 residues long. V shed 0 bases and J shed 6 bases, with 18 bases lying between them. Germline V gene data show CDR1 as SNHLY and CDR2 as FYNNEI. Written as DNA, the CDR3 is TGTGCCAGCAGTGAAGCGGCGGCTAGACAGAGACTCGAGCAGTACTTC. Translated: CASSEAAARQRLEQYF.

Turning to this clone: Other DNA sequences within the sample encode an identical CDR3. The chain links TRBV9 to TRBJ2-7, with 12 nucleotides matching TRBD1. This CDR3 has 16 residues. The V gene's germline CDR1 is SGDLS and CDR2 YYNGEE. V was clipped by 0 bases and J by 4 bases; unmatched bases: 5. CDR3 coding DNA: TGTGCCAGCAGCGTAGGGGGACAGGGGGCTTCTTACGAGCAGTACTTC. Protein: CASSVGGQGASYEQYF.

The chain has TRBV28 and TRBJ2-2, with unresolved D. The CDR3 sequence is 16 residues long. The germline CDR1 and CDR2 sequences are MDHEN and SYDVKM. V was cut by 2 bases and J by 3 bases, with 13 bases left in between. This CDR3 reads CASSLMSTLYTGELFF. DNA for the CDR3: TGTGCCAGCAGTTTAATGTCCACCTTATACACCGGGGAGCTGTTTTTT.

The V gene is TRBV5-1, the J gene TRBJ2-3; 14 bases line up with TRBD2. The J segment lost 2 bases and the V segment lost 5 bases, leaving 1 base of the junction unmatched. The CDR3 loop spans 15 amino acids. Per the germline V gene, CDR1 is SGHRS and CDR2 is YFSETQ. The CDR3 reads CASRTSGRATDTQYF. The CDR3 DNA reads as TGCGCCAGCAGGACTAGCGGGAGGGCCACAGATACGCAGTATTTT.

To note about this clone: This may be a read error, as it is one base from a much larger clone. This chain uses TRBV7-7 with TRBJ2-5, with D tentatively TRBD2 (5 bases). Germline V gene sequence: CDR1 SSHAT, CDR2 FNYEAQ (reference sequence). The CDR3 has 14 residues. The CDR3 nucleotides read TGTGCTAGCAGCCCCGTTGGGAGAGAAGAGACCCAGTACTTC. It encodes CASSPVGREETQYF.

This clone was found many times. Other DNA sequences of this sample code for an identical CDR3. The CDR3 region is CASSVFDTGELFF. The CDR3 region has the DNA TGTGCCAGCAGCGTATTCGACACCGGGGAGCTGTTTTTT. The rearrangement joins TRBV9 to TRBJ2-2; D remains ambiguous. Germline V gene lookup returns CDR1 SGDLS and CDR2 YYNGEE. Deletions cut 1 base from V and 3 bases from J, with 4 bases between. The CDR3 has 13 residues.

There are many counts of this clone. This chain connects TRBV6-5 to TRBJ1-1, with 7 bases lining up with TRBD1. Germline CDR1 and CDR2: MNHEY and SVGAGI. With V trimmed by 0 bases and J by 4 bases, 5 bases remained unmatched. The CDR3 runs 15 residues. CDR3 nucleotides: TGTGCCAGCAGTTACTCGGACAGGAGGCGCACTGAAGCTTTCTTT. It codes for CASSYSDRRRTEAFF.

This chain joins TRBV5-4 and TRBJ2-5; the D call may be TRBD1 or TRBD2 (5 bases each). The CDR3 runs to 16 residues. CDR1 SGHNT and CDR2 YYREEE come from the germline V gene (reference sequence). Trimming cost V 4 bases and J 2 bases, with 18 bases left between them. In DNA, the CDR3 is TGTGCCAGCAGCGTCTGGTGGGGTTGGGGGCAAGAGACCCAGTACTTC. Translating it yields CASSVWWGWGQETQYF.

The chain has TRBV27 and TRBJ2-7; maybe TRBD1 (5 bases). Trimming removed 6 bases from V and 6 bases from J, with 21 bases in between. This CDR3 is 15 amino acids long. Germline V gene sequence: CDR1 MNHEY, CDR2 SMNVEV (reference sequence). CDR3 sequence (DNA): TGTGCCAGCAGCCCCCCCTGGGCAGGGCTCTGCGAGCAGTACTTC. This gives the protein CASSPPWAGLCEQYF.

The V gene is TRBV11-2, the J gene TRBJ1-1, with D possibly being TRBD1 (5 bases). CDR1 is SGHAT, CDR2 FQNNGV, per germline. This CDR3 comprises 17 residues. Trimming cost V 4 bases and J 0 bases, with 18 bases left between them. The CDR3 bases are TGTGCCAGCAGCTCTCCACCGATGGGACGAATGAACACTGAAGCTTTCTTT. Amino acid sequence: CASSSPPMGRMNTEAFF.

This chain uses TRBV19 with TRBJ2-5, with 9 positions matching TRBD1. Germline CDR1 reads LNHDA; CDR2 reads SQIVND (reference sequence). V lost 7 bases and J lost 1; bases outside the gene matches: 10. The CDR3 length is 16 residues. The CDR3 region is CASNGPGQGTQETQYF. The CDR3 DNA follows: TGTGCCAGTAATGGTCCGGGACAGGGAACCCAAGAGACCCAGTACTTC.

The J gene is TRBJ1-2, the V gene TRBV7-9; TRBD1 is a possible D gene (5 bases). CDR3 length: 14 amino acids. CDR1 is SEHNR, CDR2 FQNEAQ, per germline (reference sequence). V dropped 1 base and J dropped 4 bases, with 10 bases sitting between them. CDR3 loop: CASSLDGTGYGYTF. The DNA for the CDR3 is TGTGCCAGCAGCTTAGACGGGACGGGCTATGGCTACACCTTC.